The rows below give T cell receptor beta chains drawn from one sample of a study of CD8 T cells in Susac syndrome. MiXCR was run by TCRdb on the immunoSEQ multiplex PCR reads, yielding one entry per CDR3 protein. The sample lists 150,000 to 200,000 distinct CDR3 sequences, about 93% seen once, with 0.099% in the top ten. The sample taken for sequencing was CD4+ T cells from PBMCs. The source is a human donor with Susac syndrome. Each CDR3 is given with its conserved first and last residue. A D gene is named only where the DNA matches it firmly. Size is omitted from some rows. Given values are once, few, many or a class for expanded clones.

v_gene,d_gene,abundance,j_gene,CDR3aa
TRBV20-1,TRBD2,NA,TRBJ2-1,CSGLASYNEQFF
TRBV28,NA,NA,TRBJ2-5,CASSPRGGGVLETQYF
TRBV13,TRBD2,NA,TRBJ2-1,CASSLVLAGGLVEQFF
TRBV21-1,NA,NA,TRBJ1-5,CASSKGQGGNQPQHF
TRBV19,NA,NA,TRBJ1-1,CASQGIYTEAFF
TRBV25-1,NA,once,TRBJ1-2,CASSGARGYTF
TRBV30,NA,once,TRBJ1-1,CAWSPEAYEAFF
TRBV23-1,NA,NA,TRBJ2-7,CASSHFRETTYEQYF
TRBV20-1,NA,NA,TRBJ2-4,CSAREIAEFKNIQYF
TRBV27,TRBD1,NA,TRBJ1-2,CASSTDRGDYGYTF
TRBV5-1,NA,once,TRBJ2-1,CASATSSPTGEQFF
TRBV4-2,NA,NA,TRBJ2-2,CASSQERQAYTGELFF
TRBV30,NA,once,TRBJ2-5,CAWSWGSRTETQYF
TRBV7-8,NA,few,TRBJ1-1,CASSPRVGTEAFF
TRBV30,NA,NA,TRBJ1-6,CAWTEGGNSPLHF
TRBV27,NA,NA,TRBJ2-1,CASSLSGGKQFF
TRBV12-3/TRBV12-4,NA,NA,TRBJ1-1,CASSPQWDTEAFF
TRBV7-3,NA,once,TRBJ1-6,CASSLGGVNSPLHF
TRBV4-2,NA,NA,TRBJ1-1,CASSQEQNTEAFF
TRBV7-2,NA,once,TRBJ2-4,CASSLMGQGGDIQYF
TRBV15,NA,NA,TRBJ2-1,CATSRDSARGNEQFF
TRBV13,NA,NA,TRBJ2-2,CASSEGRTGELFF
TRBV5-1,NA,NA,TRBJ2-5,CASSWRTDQETQYF
TRBV4-2,TRBD2,NA,TRBJ2-5,CASSQDREAGGYGETQYF
TRBV5-1,TRBD2,once,TRBJ2-7,CASSLTTSLVGEQYF
TRBV20-1,NA,once,TRBJ1-1,CSARRNWEAFF
TRBV20-1,TRBD2,NA,TRBJ2-1,CSARNSGRFEQFF
TRBV20-1,TRBD1,NA,TRBJ1-4,CSASGSDRGDEKLFF
TRBV9,NA,NA,TRBJ1-2,CASSVQGYGGYTF
TRBV20-1,TRBD2,NA,TRBJ2-3,CSAMGLAGGYTDTQYF
TRBV4-1,NA,NA,TRBJ2-1,CASSQGLLSSYNEQFF
TRBV6-2/TRBV6-3,NA,NA,TRBJ2-3,CASRSLAPDTQYF
TRBV7-9,NA,NA,TRBJ1-1,CASSPGGLPTEAFF
TRBV6-2/TRBV6-3,NA,NA,TRBJ2-1,CASSYYQEQFF
TRBV11-2,NA,NA,TRBJ2-7,CASSLGTDLYEQYF